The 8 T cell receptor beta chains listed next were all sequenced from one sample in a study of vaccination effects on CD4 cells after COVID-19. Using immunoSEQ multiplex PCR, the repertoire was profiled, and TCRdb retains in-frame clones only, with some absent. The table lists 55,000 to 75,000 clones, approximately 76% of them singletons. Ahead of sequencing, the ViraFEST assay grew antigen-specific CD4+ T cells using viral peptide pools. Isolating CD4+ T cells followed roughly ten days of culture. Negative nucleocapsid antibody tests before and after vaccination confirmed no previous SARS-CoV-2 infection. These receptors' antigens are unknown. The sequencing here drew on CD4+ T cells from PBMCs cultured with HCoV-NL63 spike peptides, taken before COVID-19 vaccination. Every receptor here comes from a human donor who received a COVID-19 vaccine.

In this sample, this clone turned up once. CDR3 bases: TGTGCCAGCAGTAGGGGGACAGCCAAAGAGACCCAGTACTTC. Its translation is CASSRGTAKETQYF. The chain has TRBV6-2 or TRBV6-3 and TRBJ2-5, with TRBD1 identical over 7 bases. CDR3 length equals 14 residues. Germline-derived CDR1 and CDR2 are MNHEY and SVGEGT. The V gene end was trimmed by 5 bases and the J gene end by 3 bases; junction bases not matched to a gene: 6.

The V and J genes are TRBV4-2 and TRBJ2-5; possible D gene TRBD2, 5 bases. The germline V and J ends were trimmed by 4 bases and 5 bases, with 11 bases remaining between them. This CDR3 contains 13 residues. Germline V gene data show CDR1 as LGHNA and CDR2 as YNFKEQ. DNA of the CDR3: TGTGCCAGCAGCCTGAGTCGGGATGAGACCCAGTACTTC. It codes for CASSLSRDETQYF.

The CDR3 loop reads CASSPGGETQYF. For the CDR3, the DNA is TGTGCCAGCAGCCCGGGTGGAGAGACCCAGTACTTC. This chain uses TRBV2 with TRBJ2-5, with D uncertain. The germline gives CDR1 SNHLY, CDR2 FYNNEI. CDR3 length: 12 amino acids. The V end was cut by 6 bases, the J end by 4 bases, with 9 bases between. Variable domain in full (rest from reference TRBV2 and TRBJ2-5): EPEVTQTPSHQVTQMGQEVILRCVPISNHLYFYWYRQILGQKVEFLVSFYNNEISEKSEIFDDQFSVERPDGSNFTLKIRSTKLEDSAMYFCASSPGGETQYFGPGTRLLVL.

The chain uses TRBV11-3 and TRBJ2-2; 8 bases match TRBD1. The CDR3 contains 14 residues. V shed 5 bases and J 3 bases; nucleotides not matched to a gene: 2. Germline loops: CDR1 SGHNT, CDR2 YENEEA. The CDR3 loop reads CASSLGQDTGELFF. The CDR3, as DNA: TGTGCCAGCAGCCTGGGACAGGACACCGGGGAGCTGTTTTTT.

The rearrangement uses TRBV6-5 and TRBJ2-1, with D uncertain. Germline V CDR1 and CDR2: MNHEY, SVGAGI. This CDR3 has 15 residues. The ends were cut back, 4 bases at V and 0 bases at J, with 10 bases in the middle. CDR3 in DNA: TGTGCCAGCAGTTTCGCGTCGAGCTCCTACAATGAGCAGTTCTTC. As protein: CASSFASSSYNEQFF.

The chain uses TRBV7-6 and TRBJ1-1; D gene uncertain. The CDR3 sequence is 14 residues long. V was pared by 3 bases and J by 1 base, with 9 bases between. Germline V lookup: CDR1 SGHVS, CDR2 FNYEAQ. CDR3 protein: CASSFVRTNTEAFF. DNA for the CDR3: TGTGCCAGCAGCTTTGTCCGGACGAACACTGAAGCTTTCTTT. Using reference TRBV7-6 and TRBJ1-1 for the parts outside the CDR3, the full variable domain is GAGVSQSPRYKVTKRGQDVALRCDPISGHVSLYWYRQALGQGPEFLTYFNYEAQQDKSGLPNDRFSAERPEGSISTLTIQRTEQRDSAMYRCASSFVRTNTEAFFGQGTRLTVV.

The CDR3 DNA is TGTGCCAGTAGCGGACAGATCAATCAGCCCCAGCATTTT. Amino acid sequence: CASSGQINQPQHF. This chain connects TRBV19 to TRBJ1-5, with a tentative D call TRBD1 (6 bases). This CDR3 region has 13 residues. Trimming took 6 bases from V and 3 from J, leaving 9 bases between them. CDR1 is LNHDA and CDR2 is SQIVND in the germline V gene (reference sequence).

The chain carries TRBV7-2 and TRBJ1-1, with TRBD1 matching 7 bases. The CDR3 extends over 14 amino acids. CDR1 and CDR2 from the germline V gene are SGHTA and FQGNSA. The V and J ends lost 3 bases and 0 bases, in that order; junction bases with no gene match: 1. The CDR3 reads CASSFDRVNTEAFF. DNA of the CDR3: TGTGCCAGCAGCTTCGACAGGGTGAACACTGAAGCTTTCTTT.